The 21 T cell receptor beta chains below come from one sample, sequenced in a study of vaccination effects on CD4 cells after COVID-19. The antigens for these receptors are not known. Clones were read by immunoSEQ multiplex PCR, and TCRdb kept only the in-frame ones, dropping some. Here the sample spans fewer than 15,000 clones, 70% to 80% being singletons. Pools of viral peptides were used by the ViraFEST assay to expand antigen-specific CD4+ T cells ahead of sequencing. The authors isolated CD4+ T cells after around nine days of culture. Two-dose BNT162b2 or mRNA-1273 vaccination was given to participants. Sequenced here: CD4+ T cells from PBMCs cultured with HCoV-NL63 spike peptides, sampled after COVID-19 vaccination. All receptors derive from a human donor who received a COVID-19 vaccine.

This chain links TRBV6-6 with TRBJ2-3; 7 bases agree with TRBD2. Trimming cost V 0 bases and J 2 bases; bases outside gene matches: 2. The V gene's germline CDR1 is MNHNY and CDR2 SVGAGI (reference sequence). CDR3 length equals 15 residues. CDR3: CASSYSGLPTDTQYF. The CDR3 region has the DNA TGTGCCAGCAGTTACTCGGGACTACCCACAGATACGCAGTATTTT.

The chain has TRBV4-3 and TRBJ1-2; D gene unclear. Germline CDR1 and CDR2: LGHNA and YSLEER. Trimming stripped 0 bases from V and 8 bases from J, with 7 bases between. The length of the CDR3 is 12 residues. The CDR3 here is CASSQERGGYTF. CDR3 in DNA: TGCGCCAGCAGCCAAGAACGGGGAGGCTACACCTTC.

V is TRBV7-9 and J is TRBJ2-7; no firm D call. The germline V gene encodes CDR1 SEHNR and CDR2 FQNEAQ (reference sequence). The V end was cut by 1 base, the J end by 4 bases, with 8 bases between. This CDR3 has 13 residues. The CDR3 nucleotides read TGTGCCAGCAGCTTAGAAGGCAGGTACGAGCAGTACTTC. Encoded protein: CASSLEGRYEQYF.

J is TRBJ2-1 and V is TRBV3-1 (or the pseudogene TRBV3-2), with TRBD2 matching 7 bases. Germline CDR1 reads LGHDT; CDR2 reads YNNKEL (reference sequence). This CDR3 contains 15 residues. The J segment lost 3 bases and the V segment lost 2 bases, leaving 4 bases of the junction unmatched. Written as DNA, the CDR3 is TGTGCCAGCAGCCAAATGGGGGGGAACTACAATGAGCAGTTCTTC. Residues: CASSQMGGNYNEQFF.

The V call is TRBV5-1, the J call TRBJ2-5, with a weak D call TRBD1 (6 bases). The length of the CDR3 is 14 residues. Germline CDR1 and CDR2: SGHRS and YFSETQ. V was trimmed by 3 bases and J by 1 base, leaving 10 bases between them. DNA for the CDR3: TGCGCCAGCAGCTCTGGACAGCCCCAAGAGACCCAGTACTTC. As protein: CASSSGQPQETQYF.

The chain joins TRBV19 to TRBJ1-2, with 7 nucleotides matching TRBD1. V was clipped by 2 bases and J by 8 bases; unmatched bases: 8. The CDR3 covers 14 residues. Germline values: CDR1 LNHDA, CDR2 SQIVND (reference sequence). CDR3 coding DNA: TGTGCCAGTAGTATAACAGACAGGGCTGTGGGCTACACCTTC. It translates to CASSITDRAVGYTF. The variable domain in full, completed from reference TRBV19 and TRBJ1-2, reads DGGITQSPKYLFRKEGQNVTLSCEQNLNHDAMYWYRQDPGQGLRLIYYSQIVNDFQKGDIAEGYSVSREKKESFPLTVTSAQKNPTAFYLCASSITDRAVGYTFGSGTRLTVV.

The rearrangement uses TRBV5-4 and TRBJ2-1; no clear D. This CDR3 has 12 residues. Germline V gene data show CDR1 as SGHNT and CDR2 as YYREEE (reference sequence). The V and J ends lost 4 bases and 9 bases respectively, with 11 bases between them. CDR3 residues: CASSAAIGEQFF. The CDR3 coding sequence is TGTGCCAGCAGCGCAGCTATAGGTGAGCAGTTCTTC.

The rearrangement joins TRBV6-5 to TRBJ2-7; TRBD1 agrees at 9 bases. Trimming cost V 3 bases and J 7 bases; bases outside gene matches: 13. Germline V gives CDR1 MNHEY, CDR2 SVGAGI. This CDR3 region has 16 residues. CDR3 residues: CASSYTRPSTGGEQYF. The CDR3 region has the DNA TGTGCCAGCAGTTATACCCGACCCTCGACAGGGGGAGAGCAGTACTTC.

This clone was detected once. This chain's CDR3 is CASSEAQAYEQYF. The CDR3 coding sequence is TGTGCCAGCAGTGAAGCGCAAGCCTACGAGCAGTACTTC. The V gene is TRBV6-1, the J gene TRBJ2-7; no definite D call. Per the germline V gene, CDR1 is MNHNS and CDR2 is SASEGT. Trimming shortened V by 0 bases and J by 2 bases, and 5 bases separated the two germline ends. This CDR3 is built from 13 residues.

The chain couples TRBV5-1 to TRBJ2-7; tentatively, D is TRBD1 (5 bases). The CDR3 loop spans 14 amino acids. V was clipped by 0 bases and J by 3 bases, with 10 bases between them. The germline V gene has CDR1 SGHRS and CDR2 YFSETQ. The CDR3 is CASSLEGQGYEQYF. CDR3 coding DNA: TGCGCCAGCAGCTTGGAGGGGCAAGGCTACGAGCAGTACTTC. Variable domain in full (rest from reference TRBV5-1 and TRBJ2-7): KAGVTQTPRYLIKTRGQQVTLSCSPISGHRSVSWYQQTPGQGLQFLFEYFSETQRNKGNFPGRFSGRQFSNSRSEMNVSTLELGDSALYLCASSLEGQGYEQYFGPGTRLTVT.

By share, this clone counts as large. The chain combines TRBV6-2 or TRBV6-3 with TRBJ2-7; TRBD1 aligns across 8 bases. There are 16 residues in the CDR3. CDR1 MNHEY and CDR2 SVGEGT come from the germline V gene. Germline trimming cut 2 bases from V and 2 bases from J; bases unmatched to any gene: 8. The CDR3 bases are TGTGCCAGCAGTTACCGACGACAGGGGCTCCCCTACGAGCAGTACTTC. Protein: CASSYRRQGLPYEQYF.

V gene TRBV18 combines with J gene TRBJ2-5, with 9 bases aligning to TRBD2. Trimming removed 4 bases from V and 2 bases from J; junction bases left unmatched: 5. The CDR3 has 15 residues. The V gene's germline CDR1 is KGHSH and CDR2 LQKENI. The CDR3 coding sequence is TGTGCCAGCTCACACCTAGCGGGAAGGCAAGAGACCCAGTACTTC. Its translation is CASSHLAGRQETQYF.

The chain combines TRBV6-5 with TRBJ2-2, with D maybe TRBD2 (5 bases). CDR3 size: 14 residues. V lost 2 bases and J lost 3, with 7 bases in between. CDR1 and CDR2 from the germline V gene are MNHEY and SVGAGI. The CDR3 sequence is CASSYRTYTGELFF. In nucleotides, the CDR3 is TGTGCCAGCAGTTACAGGACTTACACCGGGGAGCTGTTTTTT.

The DNA for the CDR3 is TGTGCCTGGAGTGTTTGGGGTCGGGGGCCGAATGAAAAACTGTTTTTT. Translating it yields CAWSVWGRGPNEKLFF. The rearrangement uses TRBV30 and TRBJ1-4; TRBD1 is a possible D gene (6 bases). V lost 0 bases, J lost 5 bases, and 16 bases lay in between. The CDR3 has 16 amino acids. The germline V gene has CDR1 GTSNPN and CDR2 SVGIG (reference sequence). Together with reference TRBV30 and TRBJ1-4, the CDR3 gives the full variable domain: SQTIHQWPATLVQPVGSPLSLECTVEGTSNPNLYWYRQAAGRGLQLLFYSVGIGQISSEVPQNLSASRPQDRQFILSSKKLLLSDSGFYLCAWSVWGRGPNEKLFFGSGTQLSVL.

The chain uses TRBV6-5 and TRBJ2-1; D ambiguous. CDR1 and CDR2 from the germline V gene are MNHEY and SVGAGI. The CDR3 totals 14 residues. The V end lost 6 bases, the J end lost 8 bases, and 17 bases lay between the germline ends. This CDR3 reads CASSYQHFRHEQFF. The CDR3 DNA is TGTGCCAGCAGCTATCAACACTTCAGACATGAGCAGTTCTTC.

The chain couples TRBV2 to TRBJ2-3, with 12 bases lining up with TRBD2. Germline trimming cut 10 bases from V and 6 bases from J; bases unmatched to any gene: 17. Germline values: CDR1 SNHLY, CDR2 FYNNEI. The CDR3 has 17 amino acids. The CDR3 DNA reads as TGTGCCACAACTTTACGCAGGACTAGCGGGATATCGGATACGCAGTATTTT. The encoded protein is CATTLRRTSGISDTQYF.

Written as DNA, the CDR3 is TGTGCCAGCAGCAAAGAGTGGAGGGTGAGTACTGAAGCTTTCTTT. Protein product: CASSKEWRVSTEAFF. The rearrangement uses TRBV21-1 and TRBJ1-1. TRBV21-1 is recorded as a pseudogene. This CDR3 is 15 amino acids long.

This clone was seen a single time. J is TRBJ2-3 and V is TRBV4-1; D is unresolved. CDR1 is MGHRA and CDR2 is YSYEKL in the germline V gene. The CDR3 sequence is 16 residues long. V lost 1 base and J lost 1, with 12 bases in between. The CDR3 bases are TGCGCCAGCAGCCAAGCTGAAGGGCGGCGCACAGATACGCAGTATTTT. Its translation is CASSQAEGRRTDTQYF.

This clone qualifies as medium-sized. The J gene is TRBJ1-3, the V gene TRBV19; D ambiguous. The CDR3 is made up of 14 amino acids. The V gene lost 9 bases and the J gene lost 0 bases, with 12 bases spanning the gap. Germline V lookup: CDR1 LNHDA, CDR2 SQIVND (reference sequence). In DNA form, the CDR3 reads TGTGCCAGCACCCCCCAGTACTCTGGAAACACCATATATTTT. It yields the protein CASTPQYSGNTIYF.

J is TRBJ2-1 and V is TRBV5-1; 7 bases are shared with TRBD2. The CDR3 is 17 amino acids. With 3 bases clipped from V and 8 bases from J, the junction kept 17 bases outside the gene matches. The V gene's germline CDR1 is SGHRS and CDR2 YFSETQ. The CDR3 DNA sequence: TGCGCCAGCAGCTCCGAGACTTGGGAGGGACGGATCTATGAGCAGTTCTTC. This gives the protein CASSSETWEGRIYEQFF. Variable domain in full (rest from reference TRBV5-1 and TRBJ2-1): KAGVTQTPRYLIKTRGQQVTLSCSPISGHRSVSWYQQTPGQGLQFLFEYFSETQRNKGNFPGRFSGRQFSNSRSEMNVSTLELGDSALYLCASSSETWEGRIYEQFFGPGTRLTVL.

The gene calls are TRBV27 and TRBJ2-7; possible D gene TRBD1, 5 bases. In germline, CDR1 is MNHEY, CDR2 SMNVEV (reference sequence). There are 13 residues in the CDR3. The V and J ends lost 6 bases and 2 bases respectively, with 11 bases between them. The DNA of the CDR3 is TGTGCCAGCAGCCTCAGGGAAACCTACGAGCAGTACTTC. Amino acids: CASSLRETYEQYF.